Sequencing of this T cell receptor (beta chain) was carried out in a study of blood T cells in healthy people across ages. In the study overall: Template switching caught about one barcoded beta molecule for each two T cells. Points from the study as a whole: With age, beta diversity per million T cells declined roughly linearly, significantly by around 43.

Concerning this clonotype itself: Its cognate antigen is unknown.

The second PCR ran roughly 6 to 12 cycles with a sample-barcoded 5' primer and J-beta primers. Each cDNA molecule, via a template-switch adaptor with 12 random nucleotides, was tagged. TCRdb reprocessed the 5' RACE reads with MiXCR, giving one entry per CDR3 protein. The data show about 1 million distinct CDR3 sequences, less than 50% seen once. The CDR3 has 13 amino acids. The V end lost 3 bases, the J end lost 9 bases, and 9 bases lay between the germline ends. CDR1 and CDR2 from the germline V gene are SGHNT and YENEEA. The V call is TRBV11-3, the J call TRBJ1-6; D might be TRBD1 (6 bases). The sequence was obtained from an older woman in good health. Sequences were obtained from blood. CDR3 nucleotide sequence: TGTGCCAGCAGCTTCGGGGGCAGTTCACCCCTCCACTTT. It encodes CASSFGGSSPLHF.